This entry describes one T cell receptor (beta chain). Which antigen it targets is not known. It has no much larger one-base neighbor in the sample; base qualities were not kept. CD8 naive samples were obtained by positive selection for CCR7 among CD45RO-negative cells, yielding a CD45RA+CCR7+ population from which TemRA cells were excluded. The donors were healthy, HIV-negative adults who had no recently reported acute infections or vaccinations. Every donor was a Caucasian adult residing in Nashville, Tennessee, USA. After blood collection by leukapheresis, PBMCs were isolated using Ficoll-Histopaque density gradient centrifugation and then cryopreserved in the vapor phase of liquid nitrogen. Analytical flow cytometry was used to check the purity and quantity of each magnetically sorted T cell population. From each sorted fraction, genomic DNA was isolated and quantified by UV absorbance on a Nanodrop 2000c.

Using the deep immunoSEQ assay, TCR CDR3 regions were amplified from genomic DNA by multiplex PCR. Extracted genomic DNA from each cell subset was distributed evenly across all wells of several immunoSEQ 96-well plates, and each plate was treated as a replicate. Each replicate PCR for sorted subsets received about 210 ng genomic DNA, equal to about 30,000 T cell genomes. The purified libraries were quantified using a Qubit 3.0 fluorometer, sized with a Bioanalyzer 2100, and then quantified again using the KAPA Library Quantification kit. Every immunoSEQ 96-well plate was sequenced on a dedicated single-read 150-cycle Illumina NextSeq 550 flow cell. The study's processing was this. Because only junctional sequences without quality scores were contained in the immunoSEQ output, filtering matching that applied to full-length reads could not be performed. Sequences were annotated with PyIR, a Python wrapper for IgBLAST v1.9, and V/J genes and CDR3 were assigned using IMGT germline references. Any read was removed if the V/J assignment was weak (E-value above 1e-6), the CDR3 was missing, or the read contained stop codons, out-of-frame junctions, or ambiguous translated residues. V3J clonotypes were defined as sequences sharing the same inferred V gene, J gene, and CDR3 amino acid sequence. The percentage overlap between two repertoires was calculated by dividing the number of shared unique clonotypes by the size of the smaller repertoire. Repertoire richness was assessed with RTK rarefaction, the Chao1 estimator, and Recon v2.1 estimates of unobserved clonotypes. For all TCRbeta clonotypes obtained by the gDNA method from four donors, generation probabilities were computed with OLGA. As stored in TCRdb, this immuneACCESS dataset retains in-frame rearrangements with V and J assigned. A fraction of the clones does not appear; measured against another copy, unresolved V genes explain less than half of the discrepancy, and the remainder lacks a known reason. Clonal size and the V and J genes are those of that table, whereas D and trimming came from the DNA. This sample holds around 700,000 clones; around 92% were observed only once. The ten largest clones add up to about a quarter of the sample.

The germline V gene encodes CDR1 MNHEY and CDR2 SMNVEV (reference sequence). Cut back by 3 bases and 4 bases, the V and J ends lie 10 bases apart. Including the terminal cysteine and phenylalanine, the CDR3 comprises 13 residues. Of the read, only the CDR3 DNA is kept; its 39 bases are in frame from base 1. The sample belongs to a study of shared clonotypes between healthy human individuals (dated by TCRdb to 2020 to 2022). Study-wide context: The cohort comprised a couple of women and three men aged 18 to 49 years. Per donor, three plates each were used for CD4 naive and CD4 memory, two for CD8 naive, and one for CD8 memory. To estimate repertoire size and how much clonotype sharing occurs between individuals, the study deeply sequenced the blood TCR repertoires of about 5 healthy adults. Different laboratories and diverse techniques were used to prepare libraries and sequence TCR repertoires, to increase sequencing depth and limit assay-specific biases. Each donor's leukapheresis produced roughly between roughly 0.85 and 10 billion PBMCs.

Beyond this particular receptor, the publication reports: Because the study included a small number of donors, the genetic and exposure-history diversity represented was limited. Sampling was restricted to blood, and TCR repertoires in tissues likely differ from the TCR repertoires found in blood. When a handful of donors were compared, the shared fraction of clonotypes was about 5% for naive CD4, about 4% for naive CD8, 2.3% for memory CD4, and roughly 0.4% for memory CD8. Pairwise subsampling indicated that sequencing depth was expected to affect the degree of clonotype sharing among donors. Larger estimated clonotype richness was generally found for naive subsets than for memory subsets. Incomplete sequencing was indicated by rarefaction of sorted-subset datasets, despite the large sequencing depth. Clonotypes shared by all four sorted-subset donors showed higher generation probabilities than non-shared clonotypes.

The chain uses TRBV27 and TRBJ2-7; the D gene is possibly TRBD1, with 6 bases matching. The sequence was obtained from a man aged 25-45 years in good health. The material sequenced was naive CD8+ T cells sorted from blood. What this sample's cell subset or site label stands for: CD45RA+CCR7+. This receptor carries the CDR3 CASSFGQKYEQYF. The nucleotide sequence is given as TGTGCCAGCAGTTTCGGACAGAAGTACGAGCAGTACTTC.